This T cell receptor (beta chain) emerged from a study of graft-versus-host responses after intestinal transplantation. Study-level background: Every one of the recipients received anti-thymocyte globulin induction and afterwards took tacrolimus and steroids for three to four years. Study-wide results and limits: An association linked early post-transplant HvG declines with peak circulating GvH clone levels.

Tissue processing of the graft released intraepithelial and lamina propria lymphocytes from it. CDR1 and CDR2 (germline): SGHRS, YFSETQ. Trimming removed 0 bases at V and 2 bases at J, with 10 bases between. The CDR3 contains 15 residues. Points on this clone: Its antigen remains unknown.

Only in-frame clones appear in the TCRdb table, and some are missing; sequencing was by immunoSEQ multiplex PCR. The table lists roughly 36,000 clones, about nine tenths of them singletons. The receptor comes from a human patient who received an intestinal transplant, so some T cells may come from the graft donor. The sample was ileum tissue, taken approximately 210 days after intestinal transplant. V gene TRBV5-1 combines with J gene TRBJ2-3; D tentatively reads TRBD1 or TRBD2 (5 bases each). The chain's CDR3 is CASSLELGVTDTQYF. The DNA of the CDR3 is TGCGCCAGCAGCTTGGAGTTGGGGGTCACAGATACGCAGTATTTT.